This T cell receptor (beta chain) appears in the sequencing data of a study of shared clonotypes between healthy human individuals. Study-level points and caveats: Sequencing depth was a factor that was expected to affect clonotype sharing among donors.

For this clone: Its antigen remains unknown.

The CDR3 contains 16 residues. The germline V gene encodes CDR1 SGHVS and CDR2 FNYEAQ. Between the trimmed V and J ends, which lost 0 bases and 4 bases, there was a span of 14 bases. CD4+ cells were split into CD45RA+ naive and CD45RA-negative memory subsets. The authors split each subset's genomic DNA evenly across several immunoSEQ plates. Method: immunoSEQ multiplex PCR; TCRdb's copy keeps in-frame clones and lacks some. The sample shows millions of clones, around 95% of them seen only once. Material: naive CD4+ T cells sorted from blood. The subset: CD45RA+ positively selected. The gene calls are TRBV7-6 and TRBJ2-3; D might be TRBD2 (6 bases). The receptor's source is a man aged 18 to 29 in good health. CDR3 DNA sequence: TGTGCCAGCAGCTTAGCACTAGCCGGGACCGCAGATACGCAGTATTTT. Residues: CASSLALAGTADTQYF.